Below, one TCR beta chain is given with its context. Its antigen is unknown. MiXCR, run by TCRdb on the reads, gives a single entry per CDR3 protein. Altogether about 6,100 distinct CDR3 sequences are present, roughly half being singletons, with the ten largest covering about 89%. This entry is derived from a study of T cell repertoires in cytomegalovirus infection. The CDR3 runs 15 residues. Germline CDR1 and CDR2: SGHTA and FQGNSA. With 1 base clipped from V and 5 bases from J, the junction kept 2 bases outside the gene matches. The chain has TRBV7-2 and TRBJ1-6, with TRBD1 matching over 7 bases. The specimen sequenced was PBMCs, sequenced either directly or after in vitro stimulation (not recorded which). This receptor was obtained from a human donor in good health (CMV status not recorded). Some clones in this sample may be carry-over from other donors' samples. The CDR3 DNA sequence: TGTGCCAGCAGCTTAGGACAGGGAAATAATTCACCCCTCCACTTT. It yields the protein CASSLGQGNNSPLHF.